This T cell receptor beta chain is from a study of blood T cells in healthy people across ages. Study-level results: Unknown CMV status may confound age-related changes in expanded clones.

Note on this clonotype: The antigen remains unidentified.

This CDR3 has 15 residues. Germline V gene data show CDR1 as SGHRS and CDR2 as YFSETQ. Germline trimming cut 0 bases from V and 3 bases from J; bases unmatched to any gene: 5. A second PCR of 7 to 11 cycles used a sample-barcoded 5' primer and a J-beta primer mix. MiXCR, run by TCRdb on the 5' RACE reads, gives a single entry per CDR3 protein. Here the sample spans around 690,000 distinct CDR3 sequences, roughly 50% being singletons. Specimen: blood. This TCR derives from a man in his 60s in good health. The chain carries TRBV5-1 and TRBJ2-7; TRBD1 matches at 8 bases. The CDR3 sequence: CASSLVAGQDYEQYF. The DNA for the CDR3 is TGCGCCAGCAGCTTGGTTGCGGGACAGGACTACGAGCAGTACTTC.